One T cell receptor (beta chain) is described in this entry. Antigen unknown. The sample originates from a study of shared clonotypes between healthy human individuals. Genomic DNA of every subset was divided equally among multiple immunoSEQ plates. Study processing details: ImmunoSEQ output held junction-only sequences without quality scores, so filtering differed. This table comes from immunoSEQ multiplex PCR, and its TCRdb copy is limited to in-frame clones, with some not included. From that table come the V and J calls and clone size; the DNA was used to work out D and trimming. Seen here are hundreds of thousands of clones, 96% observed once, and the top ten hold 0.32%. This CDR3 region has 16 residues. Trimming shortened V by 4 bases and J by 1 base, and 13 bases separated the two germline ends. Germline CDR1 reads SGHTA; CDR2 reads FQGTGA. Researchers reported that CD8 memory united CD45RO+ cells with CCR7-negative CD45RA+ TemRA cells.

General study results and limits: Generation probability values for non-shared clonotypes were lower than those for clonotypes shared by all four donors.

The sequence came from a man aged 30 to 39 in good health. This chain connects TRBV7-3 to TRBJ2-2, with D perhaps matching TRBD1 or TRBD2 (5 bases each). Sequencing was performed on memory CD8+ T cells sorted from blood. Subset denoted: CD45RO+ cells pooled with CCR7-negative TemRA cells. The CDR3 reads CASSSIGTVNTGELFF. CDR3 coding DNA: TGTGCCAGCAGCTCCATCGGGACGGTGAACACCGGGGAGCTGTTTTTT.